These 4 T cell receptor beta chains were sequenced from one sample in a study of beta chain features in type 1 diabetes. Isolated RNA was reverse transcribed in full, so expressed TCRB transcripts were sequenced. Method: immunoSEQ multiplex PCR; TCRdb's copy keeps in-frame clones and lacks some. The table records hundreds of thousands of clones, 15% to 19% of them present only once. The sample comprised naive CD4+ T cells from blood. All receptors derive from a young man in good health.

This clone was seen only a few times. Here the CDR3 reads CASSQDSSFSGETYNEQFF. CDR3 DNA sequence: TGCGCCAGCAGCCAAGATAGTTCTTTTAGCGGGGAAACTTACAATGAGCAGTTCTTC. The chain recombines TRBV4-3 with TRBJ2-1; 8 nucleotides line up with TRBD2. Looked up from germline, CDR1 is LGHNA and CDR2 is YSLEER. V shed 0 bases, J shed 4 bases, and the junction held 14 bases outside the gene matches. The CDR3 is 19 residues long.

The rearrangement uses TRBV4-2 and TRBJ2-1; D remains ambiguous. Looked up from germline, CDR1 is LGHNA and CDR2 is YNFKEQ. The CDR3 runs 16 residues. Trimming shortened V by 1 base and J by 3 bases, and 13 bases separated the two germline ends. DNA of the CDR3: TGTGCCAGCAGCCAAGGTCGCCAGCGTGACTACAATGAGCAGTTCTTC. Translating gives CASSQGRQRDYNEQFF.

The V gene is TRBV5-1, the J gene TRBJ2-3; 9 bases fit TRBD2. With V trimmed by 0 bases and J by 4 bases, 9 bases remained unmatched. CDR1 is SGHRS, CDR2 YFSETQ, per germline. The CDR3 extends over 17 amino acids. The CDR3 DNA is TGCGCCAGCAGCTTGGGTGGGGCTAGCGGGAACGCAGATACGCAGTATTTT. Protein sequence: CASSLGGASGNADTQYF.

This chain joins TRBV6-6 and TRBJ1-2; TRBD1 is a possible D gene (5 bases). The V end lost 6 bases, the J end lost 2 bases, and 7 bases lay between the germline ends. This CDR3 region has 12 residues. Germline loops: CDR1 MNHNY, CDR2 SVGAGI (reference sequence). The CDR3 here is CASSDSNYGYTF. Written as DNA, the CDR3 is TGTGCCAGCAGCGACAGCAACTATGGCTACACCTTC.